Shown below are 18 T cell receptor beta chains from a single sample sequenced in a study of T cells in Graves' hyperthyroidism and ophthalmopathy. RNA transcripts yielded amplified TCR beta CDR3 regions. The TCR CDR3 first-round RT-PCR relied on the HTBI primer set. TCRdb re-called the multiplex PCR reads with MiXCR, one entry per CDR3 protein. The profile covers about 640,000 distinct CDR3 sequences, with less than 25% appearing a single time and about 35% taken by the ten largest. The sequenced sample was blood. The receptor source for this set is a young man with Graves' ophthalmopathy.

The chain employs TRBV30 and TRBJ2-1; a possible D gene is TRBD2 (5 bases). V was shortened by 4 bases and J by 2 bases, with 9 bases between the two germline ends. Per the germline V gene, CDR1 is GTSNPN and CDR2 is SVGIG (reference sequence). This CDR3 has 13 residues. The CDR3 sequence is CAWKGGPYNEQFF. Written as DNA, the CDR3 is TGTGCCTGGAAAGGCGGGCCCTACAATGAGCAGTTCTTC.

The table lists this clonotype with a few counts. V and J are TRBV27 and TRBJ2-7; possibly TRBD1 for D (6 bases). Trimming took 5 bases from V and 3 from J, leaving 20 bases between them. The CDR3 has 16 residues. Germline assignment: CDR1 MNHEY and CDR2 SMNVEV (reference sequence). The CDR3 DNA follows: TGTGCCAGCAGTGCCTACAGGGACGGGCCCGACTACGAGCAGTACTTC. Its protein is CASSAYRDGPDYEQYF.

V usage is TRBV20-1 and J usage is TRBJ2-7; 13 bases agree with TRBD2. CDR1 is DFQATT, CDR2 SNEGSKA, per germline (reference sequence). This CDR3 is 18 amino acids long. V was pared by 6 bases and J by 4 bases, with 18 bases of the junction left unmatched. The CDR3 is CSAISRDLPGLAGYEQYF. The CDR3 region has the DNA TGCAGTGCCATCTCCCGTGACTTACCGGGACTAGCGGGATACGAGCAGTACTTC.

The chain links TRBV13 to TRBJ2-1; TRBD1 matches 8 bases. This CDR3 spans 17 amino acids. The junction had 10 bases not matched to a gene; V was cut back by 5 bases and J by 1 base. CDR1 is PRHDT and CDR2 is FYEKMQ in the germline V gene (reference sequence). Here the CDR3 DNA reads TGTGCCAGCAGCCAATATTACAGGGGGATATCCTACAATGAGCAGTTCTTC. It is translated as CASSQYYRGISYNEQFF.

The rearrangement uses TRBV4-1 and TRBJ2-2, with 7 bases lining up with TRBD2. This CDR3 is built from 16 residues. In germline, CDR1 is MGHRA, CDR2 YSYEKL. V was clipped by 5 bases and J by 8 bases; unmatched bases: 14. The DNA of the CDR3 is TGCGCCAGCAGCGGACCGGGGGGACGGGTTCAAGGGGAGCTGTTTTTT. This encodes CASSGPGGRVQGELFF.

This clonotype was counted many times. The CDR3 here is CASSLETGNQPQHF. In DNA, the CDR3 is TGTGCCAGCAGCTTAGAGACAGGCAATCAGCCCCAGCATTTT. The V call is TRBV7-2, the J call TRBJ1-5; the D gene is possibly TRBD1 (5 bases). There are 14 residues in the CDR3. The germline gives CDR1 SGHTA, CDR2 FQGNSA. Trimming took off 1 base at V and 2 bases at J, with 6 bases between the two ends.

This clonotype was counted many times. The CDR3 protein is CASSEVGRSYGYTF. CDR3 DNA: TGTGCCAGCAGTGAAGTCGGCAGAAGCTATGGCTACACCTTC. The V call is TRBV2, the J call TRBJ1-2, with D unresolved. Trimming stripped 1 base from V and 4 bases from J, with 10 bases between. Germline V gene sequence: CDR1 SNHLY, CDR2 FYNNEI. CDR3 length: 14 residues.

This clonotype was seen a handful of times. This sequence joins TRBV12-5 and TRBJ2-1; D is unresolved. In germline, CDR1 is LGHNT, CDR2 FRNRAP. This CDR3 contains 12 residues. Here the CDR3 DNA reads TGTGGCCCTCAAGCCCCCTACAATGAGCAGTTCTTC. Amino acids: CGPQAPYNEQFF.

This clonotype was detected only a few times. The V call is TRBV6-2 or TRBV6-3, the J call TRBJ2-7; D is unresolved. This CDR3 spans 12 amino acids. Looked up from germline, CDR1 is MNHEY and CDR2 is SVGEGT. Trimming took off 6 bases at V and 4 bases at J, with 10 bases between the two ends. Here the CDR3 DNA reads TGTGCCAGCAGCCAAGACGTATACGAGCAGTACTTC. Its protein is CASSQDVYEQYF.

This clonotype was seen many times. The junction departs from germline at one end; a sequencing error may be responsible. The chain is built from TRBV11-2 and TRBJ2-7; D is unresolved. This CDR3 contains 16 residues. Germline V gene data show CDR1 as SGHAT and CDR2 as FQNNGV. CDR3 region: CASSSLSSLETYEHYF. In DNA, the CDR3 is TGTGCCAGCAGCTCCCTATCCTCGCTAGAAACCTACGAGCATTACTTC.

This clonotype was recorded a few times. The chain uses TRBV3-1 and TRBJ1-2; TRBD1 is a possible D gene (5 bases). V was pared by 6 bases and J by 2 bases, with 13 bases between. Germline CDR1 is LGHDT and CDR2 is YNNKEL (reference sequence). The CDR3 is 14 amino acids. The CDR3 bases are TGTGCCAGCAGTGGGGCAGGCGTGAACTATGGCTACACCTTC. Its protein product is CASSGAGVNYGYTF. The variable domain in full, with the rest retrieved from reference TRBV3-1 and TRBJ1-2, is DTAVSQTPKYLVTQMGNDKSIKCEQNLGHDTMYWYKQDSKKFLKIMFSYNNKELIINETVPNRFSPKSPDKAHLNLHINSLELGDSAVYFCASSGAGVNYGYTFGSGTRLTVV.

This clonotype appeared a few times. V is TRBV6-1 and J is TRBJ2-7; D possibly uses TRBD1 or TRBD2 (5 bases each). The V gene's germline CDR1 is MNHNS and CDR2 SASEGT. The germline V and J ends were trimmed by 10 bases and 2 bases, with 15 bases remaining between them. The CDR3 is 13 amino acids. The CDR3, as DNA: TGTGCCACCTTGGGACCGCTACCCTACGAGCAGTACTTC. Protein product: CATLGPLPYEQYF.

The chain has TRBV20-1 and TRBJ1-5; D not resolved. The V end was cut by 4 bases, the J end by 0 bases, with 19 bases between. CDR1 and CDR2 (germline): DFQATT, SNEGSKA (reference sequence). This CDR3 is 17 amino acids long. The CDR3 nucleotides read TGCAGTGCTACCTTCGCCGAGACGGAGTATAGCAATCAGCCCCAGCATTTT. Amino acid sequence: CSATFAETEYSNQPQHF.

This clonotype was counted many times. V gene TRBV5-1 combines with J gene TRBJ2-3; TRBD1 matches 9 bases. Trimming took 4 bases from V and 1 from J; bases not matched to a gene: 4. Per germline, CDR1 SGHRS and CDR2 YFSETQ. The CDR3 has 15 amino acids. As DNA, the CDR3 is TGCGCCAGCAGCGGGCGGACAGGGGGCACAGATACGCAGTATTTT. Its translation: CASSGRTGGTDTQYF.

In this sample, this clonotype turned up many times. The chain links TRBV28 to TRBJ2-1; 7 nucleotides align to TRBD1. The V gene end was trimmed by 11 bases and the J gene end by 4 bases; junction bases not matched to a gene: 8. The germline V gene encodes CDR1 MDHEN and CDR2 SYDVKM. The CDR3 is 13 residues long. CDR3: CAVGRGMYNEQFF. DNA for the CDR3: TGTGCCGTGGGCAGGGGGATGTACAATGAGCAGTTCTTC.

The chain is built from TRBV9 and TRBJ2-5; TRBD1 is a possible D gene (6 bases). The CDR3 sequence is 16 residues long. CDR1 is SGDLS and CDR2 is YYNGEE in the germline V gene. V lost 3 bases and J 1 base, leaving 16 bases between the germline ends. CDR3 in DNA: TGTGCCAGCAGCGCCCAACAGGGCCTCTCCCAAGAGACCCAGTACTTC. Encoded protein: CASSAQQGLSQETQYF.

The rearrangement uses TRBV5-5 and TRBJ1-1; 9 bases line up with TRBD1. The V and J ends lost 4 bases and 5 bases, in that order; junction bases with no gene match: 9. CDR1 SGHKS and CDR2 YYEKEE come from the germline V gene (reference sequence). The CDR3 has 15 residues. DNA of the CDR3: TGTGCCAGCAGCCGGGACAGGGAACAAGGGACTGAAGCTTTCTTT. Translating gives CASSRDREQGTEAFF.

This clonotype was seen at least ten times. The CDR3 DNA is TGTGCCAGCGGCCAAGGACTAGCTACGCAGTATTTT. Translated, it gives CASGQGLATQYF. The J gene is TRBJ2-3, the V gene TRBV6-1, with TRBD2 matching 8 bases. Per germline, CDR1 MNHNS and CDR2 SASEGT. The V segment lost 8 bases and the J segment 8 bases; nucleotides outside the gene matches: 6. The CDR3 is 12 residues long.